This entry features one TCR beta chain sequence. This entry is derived from a study of blood T cell repertoires in COVID-19. At the level of the study: Samples representing acute and convalescent COVID-19 were sourced from the United States, Italy and Spain.

V lost 2 bases to trimming and J lost 4 bases, with 9 bases between them. The CDR3 sequence is 14 residues long. The germline CDR1 and CDR2 sequences are MNHNY and SVGAGI (reference sequence). The repertoire was sequenced with immunoSEQ multiplex PCR; TCRdb's copy has only in-frame clones and lacks some. The sample lists about 360,000 clones, more than 85% occurring once. The chain joins TRBV6-6 to TRBJ1-5, with D possibly matching TRBD1 (6 bases). Sequencing was done on a sample of peripheral blood. The receptor was derived from a human donor in a cohort sampled during active COVID-19. CDR3 coding DNA: TGTGCCAGCAGTTACGCAGGGGCTAATCAGCCCCAGCATTTT. It encodes CASSYAGANQPQHF.